The rows below give T cell receptor beta chains drawn from one sample of a study of blood T cell repertoires in COVID-19. Assay used: immunoSEQ multiplex PCR; TCRdb lists only in-frame clones, some missing. The data contain 95,000 or so clones, about four fifths of them singletons. Sequencing was done on a sample of peripheral blood. The receptors originated from a man older than 75 with COVID-19, enrolled during active disease. The CDR3 runs from the conserved cysteine through the conserved F or W. The order of the fields is clone size, V gene, D gene, J gene, CDR3 DNA, CDR3 protein. The D gene is left open where the match is weak. Not all rows give a size; the values are once, few, many and, for expanded clones, a class.

abundance: -
v_gene: TRBV10-2
d_gene: -
j_gene: TRBJ2-7
CDR3nt: TGCGCCAGCAGTAATAGAGCCTACGAGCAGTACTTC
CDR3aa: CASSNRAYEQYF

abundance: -
v_gene: TRBV7-8
d_gene: TRBD1
j_gene: TRBJ1-5
CDR3nt: TGTGCCAGCAGCCGGCGGGGACAGGGATACAATCAGCCCCAGCATTTT
CDR3aa: CASSRRGQGYNQPQHF

abundance: -
v_gene: TRBV4-3
d_gene: -
j_gene: TRBJ2-7
CDR3nt: TGCGCCAGCAGCCAAGAGGTCGGGTGGTTGGACGAGCAGTACTTC
CDR3aa: CASSQEVGWLDEQYF

abundance: -
v_gene: TRBV15
d_gene: -
j_gene: TRBJ2-6
CDR3nt: TGTGCCACCAGCAGAGATCTCAGCTCTGGGGCCAACGTCCTGACTTTC
CDR3aa: CATSRDLSSGANVLTF

abundance: once
v_gene: TRBV5-1
d_gene: TRBD1
j_gene: TRBJ1-6
CDR3nt: TGCGCCAGCAGCTGGACAGGGTCCTATAATTCACCCCTCCACTTT
CDR3aa: CASSWTGSYNSPLHF

abundance: -
v_gene: TRBV19
d_gene: -
j_gene: TRBJ2-5
CDR3nt: TGTGCCAGTAGCGCGGAAGAGACCCAGTACTTC
CDR3aa: CASSAEETQYF

abundance: once
v_gene: TRBV14
d_gene: TRBD2
j_gene: TRBJ2-2
CDR3nt: TGTGCCAGCAGCCAAGTTCTGAGCGGGGGGGCTGGCGGGGAGCTGTTTTTT
CDR3aa: CASSQVLSGGAGGELFF

abundance: few
v_gene: TRBV18
d_gene: -
j_gene: TRBJ1-1
CDR3nt: TGTGCCAGCTCCCTCCGACAGAACACTGAAGCTTTCTTT
CDR3aa: CASSLRQNTEAFF

abundance: once
v_gene: TRBV4-2
d_gene: -
j_gene: TRBJ1-6
CDR3nt: TGTGCCAGCAGCCAAGATTCCAGGGGAAATTCACCCCTCCACTTT
CDR3aa: CASSQDSRGNSPLHF

abundance: few
v_gene: TRBV10-2
d_gene: -
j_gene: TRBJ2-1
CDR3nt: TGCGCCAGCACTTTTTATTACAATGAGCAGTTCTTC
CDR3aa: CASTFYYNEQFF

abundance: -
v_gene: TRBV10-3
d_gene: TRBD1
j_gene: TRBJ1-1
CDR3nt: TGTGCCACCGCAAGACAGGGGCCGAACACTGAAGCTTTCTTT
CDR3aa: CATARQGPNTEAFF

abundance: -
v_gene: TRBV5-4
d_gene: TRBD2
j_gene: TRBJ2-7
CDR3nt: TGTGCCAGCAGCTGGGGACTAGCGGGAGAGGTTTACGAGCAGTACTTC
CDR3aa: CASSWGLAGEVYEQYF

abundance: -
v_gene: TRBV19
d_gene: -
j_gene: TRBJ2-7
CDR3nt: TGTGCCAGTAGTATGTCGGTCCGCTCCTACGAGCAGTACTTC
CDR3aa: CASSMSVRSYEQYF

abundance: few
v_gene: TRBV4-1
d_gene: TRBD1
j_gene: TRBJ2-3
CDR3nt: TGCGCCAGCAGCCAAAGACAGGGGGGTAATACGCAGTATTTT
CDR3aa: CASSQRQGGNTQYF

abundance: -
v_gene: TRBV27
d_gene: -
j_gene: TRBJ2-1
CDR3nt: TGTGCCAGCAGTTCAAATACAGCCTACAATGAGCAGTTCTTC
CDR3aa: CASSSNTAYNEQFF

abundance: -
v_gene: TRBV28
d_gene: TRBD1
j_gene: TRBJ1-2
CDR3nt: TGTGCCAGCAGTGCTCGACAGGGTTGGGGGGGCTACACCTTC
CDR3aa: CASSARQGWGGYTF

abundance: -
v_gene: TRBV11-2
d_gene: -
j_gene: TRBJ2-5
CDR3nt: TGTGCCAGCAGCCCCTCGGGTGAGACCCAGTACTTC
CDR3aa: CASSPSGETQYF

abundance: -
v_gene: TRBV3-1/TRBV3-2
d_gene: -
j_gene: TRBJ1-2
CDR3nt: TGTGCCAGCAGCCAAGCTTCTGGCTACACCTTC
CDR3aa: CASSQASGYTF

abundance: -
v_gene: TRBV7-9
d_gene: TRBD1
j_gene: TRBJ1-2
CDR3nt: TGTGCCAGCAGCTTAGTCGGGACAGAGACTGGCTACACCTTC
CDR3aa: CASSLVGTETGYTF

abundance: -
v_gene: TRBV10-3
d_gene: TRBD1
j_gene: TRBJ2-7
CDR3nt: TGTGCCATCAGTGAGTCCTTTGGGACAGGGGCCTACGAGCAGTACTTC
CDR3aa: CAISESFGTGAYEQYF

abundance: -
v_gene: TRBV30
d_gene: TRBD1
j_gene: TRBJ1-5
CDR3nt: TGTGCCTGGAGTGTAAAAGGGGGCGATCAGCCCCAGCATTTT
CDR3aa: CAWSVKGGDQPQHF

abundance: -
v_gene: TRBV30
d_gene: -
j_gene: TRBJ2-3
CDR3nt: TGTGCCTGGAGTACGGTCGCAGATACGCAGTATTTT
CDR3aa: CAWSTVADTQYF

abundance: -
v_gene: TRBV21-1
d_gene: -
j_gene: TRBJ1-1
CDR3nt: TGTGCCAGCATCACCGGGTGGGACACTGAAGCTTTCTTT
CDR3aa: CASITGWDTEAFF

abundance: -
v_gene: TRBV5-1
d_gene: TRBD2
j_gene: TRBJ2-1
CDR3nt: TGCGCCAGCAGCTTGAGACTAGCGGGAGGGCCTTCCTACAATGAGCAGTTCTTC
CDR3aa: CASSLRLAGGPSYNEQFF

abundance: -
v_gene: TRBV21-1
d_gene: -
j_gene: TRBJ2-5
CDR3nt: TGTGCCAGCAGCAAAGTCCGCCCTTCAGACAGGGGGGAATGGGAGACCCAGTACTTC
CDR3aa: CASSKVRPSDRGEWETQYF

abundance: -
v_gene: TRBV6-5
d_gene: -
j_gene: TRBJ1-1
CDR3nt: TGTGCCAGCAGTTACGACGGGGGTCGGTTTACTGAAGCTTTCTTT
CDR3aa: CASSYDGGRFTEAFF

abundance: -
v_gene: TRBV11-3
d_gene: TRBD2
j_gene: TRBJ2-1
CDR3nt: TGTGCCAGCAGCTTAGGCGTAGCGGGAGGGCCGAGCGATGAGCAGTTCTTC
CDR3aa: CASSLGVAGGPSDEQFF

abundance: -
v_gene: TRBV19
d_gene: -
j_gene: TRBJ1-2
CDR3nt: TGTGCCAGTAGTATCGGGTCGACACAGGGTAACTATGGCTACACCTTC
CDR3aa: CASSIGSTQGNYGYTF

abundance: -
v_gene: TRBV30
d_gene: -
j_gene: TRBJ2-1
CDR3nt: TGTGCCTGGAGTGTACGAGGCGGGGCCTACAATGAGCAGTTCTTC
CDR3aa: CAWSVRGGAYNEQFF

abundance: -
v_gene: TRBV6-5
d_gene: -
j_gene: TRBJ2-3
CDR3nt: TGTGCCAGCAGGCTAGCAGCTAGCACAGATACGCAGTATTTT
CDR3aa: CASRLAASTDTQYF

abundance: -
v_gene: TRBV5-6
d_gene: -
j_gene: TRBJ2-7
CDR3nt: TGTGCCAGCAGCTTACAGTTTCTCCGTGAGCAGTACTTC
CDR3aa: CASSLQFLREQYF